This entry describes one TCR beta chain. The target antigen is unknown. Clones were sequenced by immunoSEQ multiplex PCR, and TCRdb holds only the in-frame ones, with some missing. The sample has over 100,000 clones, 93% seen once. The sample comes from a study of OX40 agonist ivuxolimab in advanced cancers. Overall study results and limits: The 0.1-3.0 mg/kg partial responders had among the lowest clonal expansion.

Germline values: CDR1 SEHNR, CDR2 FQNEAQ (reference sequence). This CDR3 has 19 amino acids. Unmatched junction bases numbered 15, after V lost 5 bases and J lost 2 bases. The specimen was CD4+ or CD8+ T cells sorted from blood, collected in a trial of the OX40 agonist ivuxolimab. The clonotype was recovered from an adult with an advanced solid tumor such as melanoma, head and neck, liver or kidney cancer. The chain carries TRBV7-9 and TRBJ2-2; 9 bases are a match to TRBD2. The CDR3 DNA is TGTGCCAGCAGCCCAAGGGGGCCTAGACTAGCGGAAAACACCGGGGAGCTGTTTTTT. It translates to CASSPRGPRLAENTGELFF.